This passage covers 16 T cell receptor beta chains from one sample sequenced in a study of blood T cell repertoires in COVID-19. The data were produced by immunoSEQ multiplex PCR, yet TCRdb's version contains in-frame clones alone and is incomplete. Of roughly 35,000 clones listed, roughly 88% are singletons. Sequenced sample: peripheral blood. The receptors come from a man aged 55 to 69 with active COVID-19.

The V and J genes are TRBV5-5 and TRBJ2-7; TRBD2 matches 8 bases. The CDR3 sequence is 15 residues long. V was clipped by 4 bases and J by 3 bases; unmatched bases: 9. Germline loops: CDR1 SGHKS, CDR2 YYEKEE (reference sequence). The CDR3 loop reads CASSPGGGGYYEQYF. The DNA of the CDR3 is TGTGCCAGCAGCCCGGGAGGGGGGGGCTACTACGAGCAGTACTTC.

The CDR3: CATSDSGFTGELFF. As DNA, the CDR3 is TGTGCCACCAGTGATTCGGGATTCACCGGGGAGCTGTTTTTT. The rearrangement links TRBV24-1 to TRBJ2-2; D is perhaps TRBD2 (5 bases). Germline V lookup: CDR1 KGHDR, CDR2 SFDVKD. The germline V and J ends were trimmed by 2 bases and 4 bases, with 7 bases remaining between them. CDR3 length equals 14 residues.

The chain employs TRBV12-3 or TRBV12-4 and TRBJ2-7; D is undetermined. Between the trimmed V and J ends, which lost 4 bases and 0 bases, there was a span of 7 bases. The CDR3 covers 13 residues. DNA of the CDR3: TGTGCCAGCAGTTCAACAGCCTCCTACGAGCAGTACTTC. Translated, it gives CASSSTASYEQYF.

The V and J genes are TRBV4-1 and TRBJ2-4; the D is unclear. CDR1 and CDR2 (germline): MGHRA, YSYEKL. Trimming pared 0 bases from V and 7 bases from J, leaving 4 bases between. CDR3 length: 12 residues. The CDR3 bases are TGCGCCAGCAGCCAAGATCCGAACATTCAGTACTTC. Its translation is CASSQDPNIQYF.

The rearrangement links TRBV19 to TRBJ1-2; tentatively, D is TRBD1 (5 bases). Between the trimmed V and J ends, which lost 5 bases and 8 bases, there was a span of 9 bases. The CDR3 runs 11 residues. Germline V gives CDR1 LNHDA, CDR2 SQIVND (reference sequence). CDR3 nucleotide sequence: TGTGCCAGTAGTGGGCAGGGCGGCTACACCTTC. It specifies CASSGQGGYTF.

CDR3 DNA: TGTGCCAGCAGGGTGGACTTGAGCTCCTACAATGAGCAGTTCTTC. Protein: CASRVDLSSYNEQFF. The chain carries TRBV5-4 and TRBJ2-1; possible D gene TRBD2, 5 bases. CDR3 length: 15 residues. Trimming stripped 5 bases from V and 0 bases from J, with 12 bases between. CDR1 and CDR2 (germline): SGHNT, YYREEE (reference sequence).

J is TRBJ2-3 and V is TRBV19; D may be TRBD1 (5 bases). Germline V gene data show CDR1 as LNHDA and CDR2 as SQIVND (reference sequence). Trimming removed 5 bases from V and 1 base from J, with 13 bases in between. The CDR3 spans 15 residues. The CDR3 protein is CASSSNLGRTDTQYF. The CDR3 coding sequence is TGTGCCAGTAGTTCCAACCTGGGGCGCACAGATACGCAGTATTTT.

The chain joins TRBV5-1 to TRBJ1-1, with 9 positions matching TRBD1. The junction had 10 bases not matched to a gene; V was cut back by 3 bases and J by 4 bases. The germline V gene encodes CDR1 SGHRS and CDR2 YFSETQ. The CDR3 contains 16 residues. The CDR3 here is CASSSGTGRDGTEAFF. For the CDR3, the DNA is TGCGCCAGCAGCTCCGGGACAGGGAGGGATGGCACTGAAGCTTTCTTT.

This chain joins TRBV27 and TRBJ2-1, with 9 bases aligning to TRBD2. Germline V gene data show CDR1 as MNHEY and CDR2 as SMNVEV (reference sequence). CDR3 length: 18 residues. V was pared by 0 bases and J by 4 bases, with 10 bases of the junction left unmatched. Here the CDR3 DNA reads TGTGCCAGCAGTTTATCGGGGACCATAGCGGGAGCGTACAATGAGCAGTTCTTC. This gives the protein CASSLSGTIAGAYNEQFF.

J is TRBJ2-2 and V is TRBV3-1 (or the pseudogene TRBV3-2); D not certain. The CDR3 contains 14 residues. Trimming removed 4 bases at V and 4 bases at J, with 10 bases between. Per the germline V gene, CDR1 is LGHDT and CDR2 is YNNKEL (reference sequence). The CDR3 DNA reads as TGTGCCAGCAGCCTGAGAGGTTTCACCGGGGAGCTGTTTTTT. Amino acid sequence: CASSLRGFTGELFF.

J is TRBJ1-1 and V is TRBV19, with D possibly being TRBD1 (5 bases). Germline V CDR1 and CDR2: LNHDA, SQIVND (reference sequence). Trimming left V 8 bases short and J 2 bases short, with 12 bases between. The CDR3 is 13 residues long. DNA for the CDR3: TGTGCCAGTGGCCCGGGACTTAACACTGAAGCTTTCTTT. This sequence encodes CASGPGLNTEAFF.

The chain couples TRBV3-1 (or the pseudogene TRBV3-2) to TRBJ1-3; possible D gene TRBD1, 5 bases. Germline lookup yields CDR1 LGHDT and CDR2 YNNKEL (reference sequence). V was pared by 1 base and J by 1 base, with 11 bases between. The CDR3 has 16 amino acids. CDR3 amino acids: CASSQGTGPSGNTIYF. CDR3 nucleotides: TGTGCCAGCAGCCAAGGAACAGGCCCTTCTGGAAACACCATATATTTT.

The J gene is TRBJ1-2, the V gene TRBV15; TRBD1 matches 9 bases. Trimming took 2 bases from V and 2 from J; bases not matched to a gene: 6. CDR1 and CDR2 (germline): LNHNV, YYDKDF (reference sequence). This CDR3 has 16 amino acids. CDR3 in DNA: TGTGCCACCAGCAGATCAGGCGGACAGGGGAACTATGGCTACACCTTC. This sequence encodes CATSRSGGQGNYGYTF.

J is TRBJ1-1 and V is TRBV13; weak D call: TRBD1 (5 bases). V lost 0 bases, J lost 6 bases, and 8 bases lay in between. The CDR3 consists of 13 residues. In germline, CDR1 is PRHDT, CDR2 FYEKMQ (reference sequence). Written as DNA, the CDR3 is TGTGCCAGCAGCTTAGGAGGGGTCTCTGAAGCTTTCTTT. Its translation is CASSLGGVSEAFF.

This rearrangement joins TRBV28 to TRBJ1-5; a weak D match, TRBD1 (5 bases). Germline CDR1 is MDHEN and CDR2 is SYDVKM. Trimming removed 10 bases from V and 3 bases from J, with 19 bases in between. The CDR3 has 15 residues. The CDR3 protein is CATTTPDSYNQPQHF. CDR3 sequence (DNA): TGTGCCACCACGACCCCTGACAGTTACAATCAGCCCCAGCATTTT.

The chain has TRBV11-2 and TRBJ1-5; 8 nucleotides match TRBD1. Germline V gene data show CDR1 as SGHAT and CDR2 as FQNNGV. After removal of 1 base from V and 4 bases from J, the junction contained 3 bases not matched to a gene. The CDR3 spans 15 residues. The CDR3: CASSLGTGGNQPQHF. The CDR3 DNA is TGTGCCAGCAGCTTAGGCACAGGGGGAAATCAGCCCCAGCATTTT.